One TCR beta chain is described in this entry. Its antigen is undetermined. This record belongs to a study of beta chain features in type 1 diabetes. Averaging roughly 110 mL, one heparinised blood draw was given by each donor. The whole isolated RNA underwent reverse transcription, so sequencing captured expressed TCRB transcripts. The assay was immunoSEQ multiplex PCR, and TCRdb's table has in-frame clones only and misses some. Among a few hundred thousand clones listed, 9.6% were seen once. Whole-study results and caveats: Researchers report that Type 1 diabetes patients had moderately but significantly shorter TCRB CDR3s across all four CD4+ subsets.

Sample: central memory CD4+ T cells from blood. This clonotype originated in a man between 25 and 39 years old with type 1 diabetes.

CDR3 loop: CSVSMGGSQPQHF. The CDR3 coding sequence is TGCAGCGTTTCCATGGGGGGTAGTCAGCCCCAGCATTTT. The rearrangement joins TRBV29-1 to TRBJ1-5; maybe TRBD1 (5 bases). V was clipped by 5 bases and J by 6 bases, with 14 bases between them. The CDR3 is made up of 13 amino acids. The germline V gene encodes CDR1 SQVTM and CDR2 ANQGSEA. The whole variable domain, filled in from reference TRBV29-1 and TRBJ1-5, reads SAVISQKPSRDICQRGTSLTIQCQVDSQVTMMFWYRQQPGQSLTLIATANQGSEATYESGFVIDKFPISRPNLTFSTLTVSNMSPEDSSIYLCSVSMGGSQPQHFGDGTRLSIL.